The 29 T cell receptor beta chains reported below all come from one sample, sequenced in a study of long-term antiretroviral therapy in people with HIV. immunoSEQ v3.0 was run at survey level. Sequenced by immunoSEQ multiplex PCR; TCRdb stores in-frame clones only, minus some. The data contain roughly 29,000 clones, 95% of them singletons. The sample consisted of unsorted PBMCs, taken 5.3 years after starting antiretroviral therapy. These receptor sequences come from a man aged 25-45 years with HIV.

This chain uses TRBV7-9 with TRBJ1-2, with D unclear. Per the germline V gene, CDR1 is SEHNR and CDR2 is FQNEAQ (reference sequence). The CDR3 length is 13 residues. V was shortened by 3 bases and J by 6 bases, with 11 bases between the two germline ends. The CDR3 nucleotides read TGTGCCAGCAGCTTTTTAGGAGGTAATGGCTACACCTTC. Translating gives CASSFLGGNGYTF.

J is TRBJ1-6 and V is TRBV6-6; D might be TRBD1 (6 bases). Germline V gene data show CDR1 as MNHNY and CDR2 as SVGAGI (reference sequence). The CDR3 has 14 amino acids. The ends were cut back, 7 bases at V and 5 bases at J, with 12 bases in the middle. This chain's CDR3 is CASNVQGDNSPLHF. CDR3 coding DNA: TGTGCCAGCAACGTACAGGGAGATAATTCACCCCTCCACTTT.

This clone appeared a single time. This rearrangement joins TRBV5-6 to TRBJ1-5; TRBD1 is a possible D gene (6 bases). This CDR3 has 15 amino acids. From germline, CDR1 is SGHDT and CDR2 YYEEEE. The V and J ends lost 3 bases and 3 bases respectively, with 13 bases between them. As DNA, the CDR3 is TGTGCCAGCAGCTCCCAGACAGGTCCCAATCAGCCCCAGCATTTT. Its translation: CASSSQTGPNQPQHF.

The chain joins TRBV6-5 to TRBJ2-2; either TRBD1 or TRBD2 may fit D (6 bases each). The ends were cut back, 2 bases at V and 1 base at J, with 11 bases in the middle. The CDR3 runs to 16 residues. Germline assignment: CDR1 MNHEY and CDR2 SVGAGI. CDR3: CASSYGGPLNTGELFF. CDR3 DNA: TGTGCCAGCAGTTACGGGGGGCCGCTGAACACCGGGGAGCTGTTTTTT.

The genes are TRBV25-1 and TRBJ1-1; 7 bases agree with TRBD1. The CDR3 runs to 15 residues. V dropped 6 bases and J dropped 5; count of bases not matched to a gene: 12. Looked up from germline, CDR1 is MGHDK and CDR2 is SYGVNS. The CDR3 loop is CASRFSSTGLTEAFF. DNA for the CDR3: TGTGCCAGCAGATTTTCCTCGACAGGGTTAACTGAAGCTTTCTTT.

The V gene is TRBV11-3, the J gene TRBJ1-1; D is ambiguous. CDR3 size: 13 residues. Germline V gene lookup returns CDR1 SGHNT and CDR2 YENEEA. Trimming took 1 base from V and 5 from J, leaving 8 bases between them. Here the CDR3 DNA reads TGTGCCAGCAGCTTAGGGGAAGGTACTGAAGCTTTCTTT. This translates into CASSLGEGTEAFF.

This clone was seen once. V and J are TRBV10-2 and TRBJ1-1, with a weak D call TRBD1 (5 bases). The V and J ends lost 6 bases and 11 bases respectively, with 16 bases between them. CDR1 is WSHSY and CDR2 is SAAADI in the germline V gene. The CDR3 is made up of 12 amino acids. The CDR3 sequence is CASRDGGGTAFF. The CDR3 coding sequence is TGCGCCAGCAGGGACGGCGGGGGGACTGCTTTCTTT.

The chain carries TRBV11-2 and TRBJ2-3; 7 bases are a match to TRBD1. V trimming: 5 bases; J trimming: 1 base; junction bases outside the gene matches: 18. CDR1 SGHAT and CDR2 FQNNGV come from the germline V gene. The CDR3 totals 19 residues. The CDR3 protein is CASSLTPRQGWGRTDTQYF. In nucleotides, the CDR3 is TGTGCCAGCAGCCTAACGCCACGACAGGGATGGGGGCGCACAGATACGCAGTATTTT.

The rearrangement uses TRBV7-9 and TRBJ1-1; D is unclear. The CDR3 has 12 residues. V was shortened by 0 bases and J by 4 bases, with 3 bases between the two germline ends. Germline values: CDR1 SEHNR, CDR2 FQNEAQ (reference sequence). The CDR3 DNA follows: TGTGCCAGCAGCTTAGCACTCACTGAAGCTTTCTTT. This codes for CASSLALTEAFF.

The rearrangement uses TRBV30 and TRBJ2-3; 12 bases line up with TRBD2. V was pared by 0 bases and J by 13 bases, with 11 bases of the junction left unmatched. Germline values: CDR1 GTSNPN, CDR2 SVGIG (reference sequence). CDR3 length: 15 amino acids. DNA of the CDR3: TGTGCCTGGAGTGTACTTGGGACTAGCGGGTTCTTGGAGTATTTT. This translates into CAWSVLGTSGFLEYF.

V usage is TRBV6-1 and J usage is TRBJ1-3; D is possibly TRBD1 (6 bases). CDR1 MNHNS and CDR2 SASEGT come from the germline V gene. The ends were cut back, 3 bases at V and 4 bases at J, with 13 bases in the middle. The CDR3 is 15 residues long. The CDR3 loop reads CASSDSPDSGNTIYF. The CDR3 nucleotides are TGTGCCAGCAGTGATTCCCCGGACAGCGGAAACACCATATATTTT.

The chain recombines TRBV18 with TRBJ1-1, with D possibly TRBD1 on 5 matching bases. V lost 6 bases to trimming and J lost 5 bases, with 16 bases between them. The CDR3 length is 14 residues. The germline gives CDR1 KGHSH, CDR2 LQKENI. In DNA form, the CDR3 reads TGTGCCAGCTCCCCCGGGGGACTCGGGACTGAAGCTTTCTTT. It is translated as CASSPGGLGTEAFF. The full variable domain, with the rest looked up from reference TRBV18 and TRBJ1-1, is NAGVMQNPRHLVRRRGQEARLRCSPMKGHSHVYWYRQLPEEGLKFMVYLQKENIIDESGMPKERFSAEFPKEGPSILRIQQVVRGDSAAYFCASSPGGLGTEAFFGQGTRLTVV.

V and J are TRBV2 and TRBJ2-3, with 8 nucleotides matching TRBD2. The trim removed 6 bases at V and 1 base at J, leaving 3 bases unmatched. Germline loops: CDR1 SNHLY, CDR2 FYNNEI. The CDR3 is made up of 14 amino acids. In nucleotides, the CDR3 is TGTGCCAGCAGCCTACTAGCGGGCACAGATACGCAGTATTTT. This encodes CASSLLAGTDTQYF.

The chain couples TRBV29-1 to TRBJ1-2; D is perhaps TRBD1 (6 bases). This CDR3 has 14 residues. Trimming shortened V by 3 bases and J by 8 bases, and 19 bases separated the two germline ends. The germline CDR1 and CDR2 sequences are SQVTM and ANQGSEA. CDR3 nucleotide sequence: TGCAGCGTTGACCTTTTCGACAGGAGGGACGGCTACACCTTC. It codes for CSVDLFDRRDGYTF.

The chain has TRBV4-3 and TRBJ2-3, with 7 bases identical to TRBD2. Trimming at V came to 0 bases and at J to 6 bases, leaving 12 bases not matched to a gene. The CDR3 runs to 17 residues. CDR1 is LGHNA and CDR2 is YSLEER in the germline V gene. The CDR3 reads CASSQDGAGRASDTQYF. For the CDR3, the DNA is TGCGCCAGCAGCCAAGATGGGGCAGGGAGGGCCTCCGATACGCAGTATTTT.

This chain uses TRBV7-8 with TRBJ2-3; D might be TRBD1 or TRBD2, each matching 5 bases. The CDR3 sequence is 14 residues long. The germline CDR1 and CDR2 sequences are SGHVS and FQNEAQ. V was pared by 5 bases and J by 8 bases, with 17 bases between. The CDR3 DNA reads as TGTGCCAGCAGCACCGGGACCCTACCGCCTACGCAGTATTTT. Residues: CASSTGTLPPTQYF.

V usage is TRBV2 and J usage is TRBJ2-3, with TRBD2 identical over 10 bases. With V trimmed by 4 bases and J by 4 bases, 8 bases remained unmatched. This CDR3 contains 16 residues. The germline gives CDR1 SNHLY, CDR2 FYNNEI. CDR3 sequence reads: CASSGTSGHRSDTQYF. In nucleotides, the CDR3 is TGTGCCAGCAGTGGGACTAGCGGCCACCGTTCAGATACGCAGTATTTT.

The rearrangement uses TRBV27 and TRBJ2-7; the match to TRBD1 covers 8 bases. Germline assignment: CDR1 MNHEY and CDR2 SMNVEV (reference sequence). V lost 5 bases to trimming and J lost 3 bases; unmatched junction nucleotides: 9. The CDR3 totals 15 residues. CDR3 DNA sequence: TGTGCCAGCAGTCCTGGGACAGGCCCGATCTACGAGCAGTACTTC. As protein: CASSPGTGPIYEQYF.

The chain has TRBV7-8 and TRBJ2-5, with D unresolved. The CDR3 has 13 amino acids. The V end lost 1 base, the J end lost 5 bases, and 8 bases lay between the germline ends. Germline lookup yields CDR1 SGHVS and CDR2 FQNEAQ. Written as DNA, the CDR3 is TGTGCCAGCAGCTTAGGTAGCCGGGAGACCCAGTACTTC. Residues: CASSLGSRETQYF.

V and J are TRBV5-4 and TRBJ2-7, with no clear D. Germline V CDR1 and CDR2: SGHNT, YYREEE (reference sequence). The CDR3 has 15 amino acids. V lost 0 bases to trimming and J lost 4 bases, with 14 bases between them. The chain's CDR3 is CASSLAVGTFYEQYF. The CDR3 coding sequence is TGTGCCAGCAGCTTGGCAGTTGGCACATTTTACGAGCAGTACTTC. The complete variable domain, with remaining parts taken from reference TRBV5-4 and TRBJ2-7, reads ETGVTQSPTHLIKTRGQQVTLRCSSQSGHNTVSWYQQALGQGPQFIFQYYREEENGRGNFPPRFSGLQFPNYSSELNVNALELDDSALYLCASSLAVGTFYEQYFGPGTRLTVT.

The chain is built from TRBV5-6 and TRBJ1-5, with D perhaps TRBD1 (6 bases). The CDR3 covers 16 residues. Germline-derived CDR1 and CDR2 are SGHDT and YYEEEE. The ends were cut back, 0 bases at V and 2 bases at J, with 12 bases in the middle. CDR3 DNA: TGTGCCAGCAGCTTGGGAGCAGGGGTGGGCAATCAGCCCCAGCATTTT. Amino acid sequence: CASSLGAGVGNQPQHF. Combining the CDR3 with reference TRBV5-6 and TRBJ1-5 gives the whole variable domain DAGVTQSPTHLIKTRGQQVTLRCSPKSGHDTVSWYQQALGQGPQFIFQYYEEEERQRGNFPDRFSGHQFPNYSSELNVNALLLGDSALYLCASSLGAGVGNQPQHFGDGTRLSIL.

The V call is TRBV6-5, the J call TRBJ1-1; D gene ambiguous. Germline CDR1 is MNHEY and CDR2 is SVGAGI. V lost 3 bases and J lost 0, with 8 bases in between. CDR3 length: 14 amino acids. This CDR3 is CASSYDDMNTEAFF. The DNA of the CDR3 is TGTGCCAGCAGTTATGATGACATGAACACTGAAGCTTTCTTT.

The chain has TRBV28 and TRBJ1-1, with TRBD1 matching over 7 bases. CDR1 and CDR2 (germline): MDHEN, SYDVKM. Trimming took 6 bases from V and 0 from J; bases not matched to a gene: 7. The CDR3 consists of 15 residues. CDR3 DNA: TGTGCCAGCAGGAAGCACAGGGGAATGAACACTGAAGCTTTCTTT. It translates to CASRKHRGMNTEAFF.

The chain uses TRBV6-5 and TRBJ2-6; D is unclear. V was trimmed by 7 bases and J by 2 bases, leaving 9 bases between them. CDR3 length equals 14 residues. Germline lookup yields CDR1 MNHEY and CDR2 SVGAGI. The CDR3 DNA is TGTGCCAGCAAGGTGGGAACTGGGGCCAACGTCCTGACTTTC. Protein sequence: CASKVGTGANVLTF.

This clone has a handful of counts. The rearrangement joins TRBV27 to TRBJ2-7, with TRBD2 identical over 13 bases. The CDR3 covers 18 residues. Germline lookup yields CDR1 MNHEY and CDR2 SMNVEV (reference sequence). J gave up 0 bases and V 4 bases, and 9 bases lay outside the gene matches. For the CDR3, the DNA is TGTGCCAGCAGTTCTTGGACTAGCGGGGGCGGGTTCTCCTACGAGCAGTACTTC. This gives the protein CASSSWTSGGGFSYEQYF.

The J gene is TRBJ1-6, the V gene TRBV19; 10 bases line up with TRBD1. V trimming: 6 bases; J trimming: 4 bases; junction bases outside the gene matches: 6. CDR3 length equals 16 residues. From germline, CDR1 is LNHDA and CDR2 SQIVND (reference sequence). This CDR3 reads CASRRAGQGYNSPLHF. The CDR3 DNA reads as TGTGCCAGTAGAAGGGCGGGACAGGGGTATAATTCACCCCTCCACTTT.

In regard to this clone: This same CDR3 is encoded by further DNA sequences in the sample. The J gene is TRBJ2-7, the V gene TRBV12-5; 9 positions match TRBD1. This CDR3 is built from 16 residues. Germline V gene data show CDR1 as LGHNT and CDR2 as FRNRAP. Germline trimming cut 5 bases from V and 3 bases from J; bases unmatched to any gene: 11. The CDR3: CASGPIPRDRVYEQYF. The CDR3 nucleotides read TGTGCTAGTGGTCCGATCCCCCGGGACAGGGTCTACGAGCAGTACTTC. Based on the CDR3 plus reference TRBV12-5 and TRBJ2-7, the full variable domain is DARVTQTPRHKVTEMGQEVTMRCQPILGHNTVFWYRQTMMQGLELLAYFRNRAPLDDSGMPKDRFSAEMPDATLATLKIQPSEPRDSAVYFCASGPIPRDRVYEQYFGPGTRLTVT.

J is TRBJ2-7 and V is TRBV9; 9 bases are a match to TRBD1. Germline trimming cut 0 bases from V and 2 bases from J; bases unmatched to any gene: 6. The germline CDR1 and CDR2 sequences are SGDLS and YYNGEE. CDR3 length: 16 residues. In DNA, the CDR3 is TGTGCCAGCAGCGTAGCTGGGGGACAGGGCACCTACGAGCAGTACTTC. Its translation is CASSVAGGQGTYEQYF.

This chain connects TRBV6-1 to TRBJ2-7; D not certain. CDR3 length equals 10 residues. Deletions cut 10 bases from V and 7 bases from J, with 11 bases between. Germline values: CDR1 MNHNS, CDR2 SASEGT. DNA of the CDR3: TGTGCCACCAACCCTGCGGAGCAGTACTTC. It specifies CATNPAEQYF.